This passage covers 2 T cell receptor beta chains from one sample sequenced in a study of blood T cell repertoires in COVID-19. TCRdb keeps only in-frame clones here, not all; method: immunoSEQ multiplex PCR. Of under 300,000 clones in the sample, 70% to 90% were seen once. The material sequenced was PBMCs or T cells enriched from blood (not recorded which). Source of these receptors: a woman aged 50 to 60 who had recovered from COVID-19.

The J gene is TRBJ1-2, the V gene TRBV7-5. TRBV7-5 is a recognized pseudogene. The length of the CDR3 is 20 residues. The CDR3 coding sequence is TGTGCCAGAAGCTTAGCGAGGGTTGGGGTGCGCCCTCGTAGGGTCTATGGCTACACCTTC. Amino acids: CARSLARVGVRPRRVYGYTF.

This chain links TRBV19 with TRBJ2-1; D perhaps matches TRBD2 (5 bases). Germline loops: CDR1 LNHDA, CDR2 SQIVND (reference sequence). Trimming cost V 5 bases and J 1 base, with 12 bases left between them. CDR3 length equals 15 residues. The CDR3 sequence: CASSRWGVSYNEQFF. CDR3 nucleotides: TGTGCCAGTAGTCGGTGGGGAGTATCCTACAATGAGCAGTTCTTC.